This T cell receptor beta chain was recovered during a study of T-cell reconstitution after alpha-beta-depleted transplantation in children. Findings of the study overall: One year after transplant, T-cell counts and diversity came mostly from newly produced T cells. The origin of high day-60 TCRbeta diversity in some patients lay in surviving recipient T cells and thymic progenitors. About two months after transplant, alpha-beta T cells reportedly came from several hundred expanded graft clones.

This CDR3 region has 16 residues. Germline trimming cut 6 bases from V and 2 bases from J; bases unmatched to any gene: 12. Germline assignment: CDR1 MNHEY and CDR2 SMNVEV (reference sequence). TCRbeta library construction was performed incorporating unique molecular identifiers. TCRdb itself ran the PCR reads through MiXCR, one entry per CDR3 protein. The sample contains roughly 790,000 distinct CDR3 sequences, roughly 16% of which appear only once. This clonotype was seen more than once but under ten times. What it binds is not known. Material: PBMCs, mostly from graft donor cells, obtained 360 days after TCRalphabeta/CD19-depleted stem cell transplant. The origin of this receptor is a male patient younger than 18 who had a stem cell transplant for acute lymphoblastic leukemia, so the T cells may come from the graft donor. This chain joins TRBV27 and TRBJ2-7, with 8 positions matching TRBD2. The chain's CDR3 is CASSPPGGRDTYEQYF. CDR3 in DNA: TGTGCCAGCAGCCCACCGGGGGGGAGGGACACCTACGAGCAGTACTTC.